This entry describes one T cell receptor beta chain. As yet, its antigen is unknown. The CDR3 length is 17 residues. These data are taken from a study of T cell responses to AZD1222 COVID-19 vaccine. Study results and caveats: Clonal diversity was possibly underestimated, and white British individuals and females predominated among donors.

TCRdb keeps only in-frame clones here, not all; method: immunoSEQ multiplex PCR. Of 100,000 to 150,000 clones in the sample, roughly 90% were seen once. The source is an adult in good health. The chain links TRBV21-1 to TRBJ2-2; TRBD2, the table's D call, was not compared with the DNA. TRBV21-1 is a listed pseudogene. The sequencing here drew on peripheral blood, taken on day 0 of AZD1222 vaccination. The CDR3 region is CASSKGLAGVHTGELFF. The CDR3 bases are TGTGCCAGCAGCAAAGGACTAGCGGGAGTGCACACCGGGGAGCTGTTTTTT.